The sequence of this TCR beta chain was determined in a study of blood T cell repertoires in COVID-19. Overall study: Samples of COVID-19 (acute and convalescent) were obtained from the United States, Italy and Spain. T cells, B-cell-depleted T cells, or PBMCs provided the cDNA or gDNA that served as material.

As handled by the study authors: Quantification of nucleated cells was approximated via reference gene primer amplification. Assay: immunoSEQ multiplex PCR; the TCRdb copy retains only in-frame clones and omits some. V and J calls and clone size are those listed in that table; D and trimming were worked out from the DNA. The profile covers 120,000 to 150,000 clones, with roughly 80% appearing a single time and approximately 8.4% taken by the ten largest. This clone was seen a few times. CDR3 length: 14 residues. The V gene's germline CDR1 is LGHDT and CDR2 YNNKEL (reference sequence). V lost 6 bases, J lost 0 bases, and 6 bases lay in between.

The receptor was derived from a human donor with acute or convalescent COVID-19. The donor label of this sample is uncertain. The sequenced material came from peripheral blood. This rearrangement joins TRBV3-1 (or the pseudogene TRBV3-2) to TRBJ2-6; D ambiguous. In nucleotides, the CDR3 is TGTGCCAGCAGGAGTAGCTCTGGGGCCAACGTCCTGACTTTC. Translated, it gives CASRSSSGANVLTF.